This TCR beta chain came from a study of T-cell memory formation after mild COVID-19. Whole-study results and caveats: Pre-infection memory already had some responding clones, implying cross-reactive memory joined.

With respect to this clonotype: Its target is not known.

Germline CDR1 SGHRS, CDR2 YFSETQ. Trimming removed 0 bases from V and 4 bases from J, with 10 bases in between. The CDR3 runs 14 residues. TCRdb fed the 5' RACE reads into MiXCR, producing one record per CDR3 protein. Among roughly 320,000 distinct CDR3 sequences, 25% to 30% were seen once, and the ten largest hold 13%. This TCR was recovered from an adult woman who had mild COVID-19 (a few samples of this study predate the infection). Cell type and time point are not known. The V call is TRBV5-1, the J call TRBJ1-1; perhaps TRBD1 as D (5 bases). The sequencing input was PBMCs or a T cell subset sorted from them (not recorded which). The CDR3 sequence: CASSLEPGGTEAFF. CDR3 in DNA: TGCGCCAGCAGCTTGGAGCCCGGGGGCACTGAAGCTTTCTTT.